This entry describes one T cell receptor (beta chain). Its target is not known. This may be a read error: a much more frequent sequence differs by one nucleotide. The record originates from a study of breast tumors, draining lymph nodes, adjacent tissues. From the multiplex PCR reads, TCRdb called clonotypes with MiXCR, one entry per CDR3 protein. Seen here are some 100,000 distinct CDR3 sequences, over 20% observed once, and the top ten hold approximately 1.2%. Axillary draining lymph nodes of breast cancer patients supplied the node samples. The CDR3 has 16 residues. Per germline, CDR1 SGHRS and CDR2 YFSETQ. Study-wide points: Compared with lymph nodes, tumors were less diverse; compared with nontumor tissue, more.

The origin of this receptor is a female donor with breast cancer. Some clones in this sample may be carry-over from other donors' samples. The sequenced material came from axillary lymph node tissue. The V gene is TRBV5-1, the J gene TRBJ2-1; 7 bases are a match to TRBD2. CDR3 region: CASSLGTSAGYNQQFF. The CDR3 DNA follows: TGCGCCAGCAGCTTGGGGACTTCAGCGGGGTACAATCAGCAGTTCTTC.